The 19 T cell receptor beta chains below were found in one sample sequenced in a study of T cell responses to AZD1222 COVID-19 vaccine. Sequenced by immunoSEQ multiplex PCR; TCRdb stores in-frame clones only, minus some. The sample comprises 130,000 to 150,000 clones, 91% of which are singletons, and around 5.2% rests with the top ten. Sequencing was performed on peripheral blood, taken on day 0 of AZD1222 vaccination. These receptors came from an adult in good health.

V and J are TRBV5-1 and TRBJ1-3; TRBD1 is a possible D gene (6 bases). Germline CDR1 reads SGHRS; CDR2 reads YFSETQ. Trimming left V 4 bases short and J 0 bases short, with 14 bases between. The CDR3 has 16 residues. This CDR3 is CASSARGGDSGNTIYF. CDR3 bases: TGCGCCAGCAGCGCCAGGGGAGGCGACTCTGGAAACACCATATATTTT.

CDR3 nucleotide sequence: TGTGCCAGCAGCCCAAGGGGGGGCGGCGGGAGTGGGTTTTCGCATACGCAGTATTTT. This translates into CASSPRGGGGSGFSHTQYF. J is TRBJ2-3 and V is TRBV7-3; D possibly corresponds to TRBD2 (7 bases). Germline V gives CDR1 SGHTA, CDR2 FQGTGA. Trimming removed 5 bases from V and 7 bases from J, with 31 bases in between. CDR3 size: 19 residues.

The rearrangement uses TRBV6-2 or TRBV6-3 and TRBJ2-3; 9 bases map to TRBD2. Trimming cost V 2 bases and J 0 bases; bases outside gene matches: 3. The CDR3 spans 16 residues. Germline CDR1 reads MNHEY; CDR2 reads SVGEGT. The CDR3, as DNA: TGTGCCAGCAGTTACCCGGGACTAGCTAGCACAGATACGCAGTATTTT. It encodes CASSYPGLASTDTQYF.

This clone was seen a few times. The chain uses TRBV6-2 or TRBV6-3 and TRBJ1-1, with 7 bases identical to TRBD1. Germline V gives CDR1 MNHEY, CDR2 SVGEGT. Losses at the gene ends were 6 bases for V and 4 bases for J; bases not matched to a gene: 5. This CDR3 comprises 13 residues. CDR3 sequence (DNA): TGTGCCAGCAGCCTGGACAGGACCACTGAAGCTTTCTTT. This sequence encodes CASSLDRTTEAFF.

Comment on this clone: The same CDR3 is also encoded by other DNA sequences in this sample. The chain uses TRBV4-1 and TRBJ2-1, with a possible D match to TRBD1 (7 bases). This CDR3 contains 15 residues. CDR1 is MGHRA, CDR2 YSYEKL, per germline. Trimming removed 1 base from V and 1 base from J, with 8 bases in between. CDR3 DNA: TGCGCCAGCAGCCAAGCAGGGGGGTCCTACAATGAGCAGTTCTTC. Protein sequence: CASSQAGGSYNEQFF.

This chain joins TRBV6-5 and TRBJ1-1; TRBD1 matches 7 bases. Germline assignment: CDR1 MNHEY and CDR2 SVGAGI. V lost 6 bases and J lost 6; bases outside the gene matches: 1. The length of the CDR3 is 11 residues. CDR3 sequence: CASRQGAEAFF. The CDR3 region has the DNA TGTGCCAGCAGGCAGGGGGCTGAAGCTTTCTTT.

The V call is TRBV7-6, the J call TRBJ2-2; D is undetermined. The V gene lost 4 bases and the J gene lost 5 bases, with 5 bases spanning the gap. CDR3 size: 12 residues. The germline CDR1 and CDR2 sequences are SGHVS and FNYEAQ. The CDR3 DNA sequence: TGTGCCAGCAGCTACGCTACCGGGGAGCTGTTTTTT. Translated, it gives CASSYATGELFF.

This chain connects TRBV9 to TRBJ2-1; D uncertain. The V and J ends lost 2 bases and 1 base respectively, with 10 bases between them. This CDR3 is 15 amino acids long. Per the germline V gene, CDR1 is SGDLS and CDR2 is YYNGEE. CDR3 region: CASSVRLDSYNEQFF. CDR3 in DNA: TGTGCCAGCAGCGTCCGACTGGATTCCTACAATGAGCAGTTCTTC.

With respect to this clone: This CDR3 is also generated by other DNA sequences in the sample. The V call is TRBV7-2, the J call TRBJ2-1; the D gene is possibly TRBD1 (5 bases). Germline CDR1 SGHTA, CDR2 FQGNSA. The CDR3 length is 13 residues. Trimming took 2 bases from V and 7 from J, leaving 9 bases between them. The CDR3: CASSLSRDNEQFF. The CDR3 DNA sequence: TGTGCCAGCAGCTTAAGCAGGGATAATGAGCAGTTCTTC.

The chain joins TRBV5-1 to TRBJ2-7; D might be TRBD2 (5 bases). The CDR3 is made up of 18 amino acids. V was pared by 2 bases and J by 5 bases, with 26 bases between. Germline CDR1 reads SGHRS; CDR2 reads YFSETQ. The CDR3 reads CASSFTRDPWGAVNEQYF. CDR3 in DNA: TGCGCCAGCAGCTTTACTCGGGATCCATGGGGAGCGGTAAACGAGCAGTACTTC.

The CDR3 sequence is CASSTPRNMNTEAFF. The DNA of the CDR3 is TGTGCCAGCAGTACCCCACGGAACATGAACACTGAAGCTTTCTTT. This chain uses TRBV27 with TRBJ1-1, with D unresolved. The CDR3 runs to 15 residues. V was cut by 5 bases and J by 0 bases, with 13 bases left in between. Per the germline V gene, CDR1 is MNHEY and CDR2 is SMNVEV (reference sequence).

This CDR3 reads CASSSGTVGVEAFF. In DNA, the CDR3 is TGTGCCAGCAGCTCCGGGACTGTAGGTGTTGAAGCTTTCTTT. This rearrangement joins TRBV7-3 to TRBJ1-1; the D gene is possibly TRBD1 (5 bases). This CDR3 has 14 residues. Germline V CDR1 and CDR2: SGHTA, FQGTGA. Between the trimmed V and J ends, which lost 4 bases and 7 bases, there was a span of 16 bases.

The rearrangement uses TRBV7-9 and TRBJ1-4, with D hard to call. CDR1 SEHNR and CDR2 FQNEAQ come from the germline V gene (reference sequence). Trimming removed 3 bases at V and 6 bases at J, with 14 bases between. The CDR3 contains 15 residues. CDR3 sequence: CASSFISPLDEKLFF. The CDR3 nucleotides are TGTGCCAGCAGCTTCATCTCGCCCTTGGATGAAAAACTGTTTTTT.

CDR3 loop: CASSVGGLERQPQHF. The CDR3 nucleotides are TGTGCCAGCAGCGTAGGGGGACTTGAAAGGCAGCCCCAGCATTTT. V usage is TRBV9 and J usage is TRBJ1-5; possible D gene TRBD1, 5 bases. Germline V gene sequence: CDR1 SGDLS, CDR2 YYNGEE. The CDR3 totals 15 residues. The germline V and J ends were trimmed by 0 bases and 7 bases, with 14 bases remaining between them. Looking up the rest from reference TRBV9 and TRBJ1-5 gives the full variable domain: DSGVTQTPKHLITATGQRVTLRCSPRSGDLSVYWYQQSLDQGLQFLIQYYNGEERAKGNILERFSAQQFPDLHSELNLSSLELGDSALYFCASSVGGLERQPQHFGDGTRLSIL.

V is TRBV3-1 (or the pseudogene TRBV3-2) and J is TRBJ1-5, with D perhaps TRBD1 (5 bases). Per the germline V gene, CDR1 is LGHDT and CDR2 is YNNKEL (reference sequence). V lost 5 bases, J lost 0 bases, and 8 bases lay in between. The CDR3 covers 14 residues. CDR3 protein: CASSTQGSNQPQHF. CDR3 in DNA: TGTGCCAGCAGCACCCAGGGTAGCAATCAGCCCCAGCATTTT.

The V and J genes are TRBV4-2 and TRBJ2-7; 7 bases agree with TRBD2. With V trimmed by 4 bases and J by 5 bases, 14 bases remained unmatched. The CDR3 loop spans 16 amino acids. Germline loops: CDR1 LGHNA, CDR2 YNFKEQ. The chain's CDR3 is CASSPRDRTSADEQYF. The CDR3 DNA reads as TGTGCCAGCAGCCCTCGCGACCGGACTAGTGCGGACGAGCAGTACTTC.

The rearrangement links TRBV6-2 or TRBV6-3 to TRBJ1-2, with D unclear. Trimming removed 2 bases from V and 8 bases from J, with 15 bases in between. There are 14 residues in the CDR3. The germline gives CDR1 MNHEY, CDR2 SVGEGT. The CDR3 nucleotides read TGTGCCAGCAGTTACAGTAAGACGGTTCGGGGCTACACCTTC. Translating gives CASSYSKTVRGYTF.

This CDR3 reads CASSWGGSGSGQETQYF. Written as DNA, the CDR3 is TGTGCCAGCAGTTGGGGTGGAAGCGGGAGTGGTCAAGAGACCCAGTACTTC. The chain joins TRBV6-2 or TRBV6-3 to TRBJ2-5; 8 bases agree with TRBD2. The V gene end was trimmed by 4 bases and the J gene end by 2 bases; junction bases not matched to a gene: 12. This CDR3 has 17 residues. CDR1 is MNHEY, CDR2 SVGEGT, per germline.

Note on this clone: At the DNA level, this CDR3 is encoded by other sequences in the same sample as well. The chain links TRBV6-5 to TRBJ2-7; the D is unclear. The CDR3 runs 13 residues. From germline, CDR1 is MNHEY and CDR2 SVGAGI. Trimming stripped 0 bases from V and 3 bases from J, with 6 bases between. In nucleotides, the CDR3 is TGTGCCAGCAGTTACTCACAGTACTACGAGCAGTACTTC. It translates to CASSYSQYYEQYF.